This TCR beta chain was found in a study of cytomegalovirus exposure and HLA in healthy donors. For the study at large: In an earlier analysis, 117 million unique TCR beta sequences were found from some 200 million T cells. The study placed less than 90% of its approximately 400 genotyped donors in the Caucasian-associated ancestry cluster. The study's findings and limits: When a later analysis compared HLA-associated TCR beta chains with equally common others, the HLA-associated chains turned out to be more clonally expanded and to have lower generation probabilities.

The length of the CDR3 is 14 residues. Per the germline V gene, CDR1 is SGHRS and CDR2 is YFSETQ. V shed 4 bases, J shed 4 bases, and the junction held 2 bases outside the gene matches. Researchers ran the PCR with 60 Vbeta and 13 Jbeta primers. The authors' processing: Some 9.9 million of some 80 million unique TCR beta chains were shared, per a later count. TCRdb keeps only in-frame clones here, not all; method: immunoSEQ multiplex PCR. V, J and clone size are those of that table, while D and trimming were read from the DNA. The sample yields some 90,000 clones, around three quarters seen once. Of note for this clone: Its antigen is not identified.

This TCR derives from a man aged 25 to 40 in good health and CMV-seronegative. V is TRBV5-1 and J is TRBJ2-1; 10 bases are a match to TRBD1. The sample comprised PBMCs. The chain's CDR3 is CASSKGQGYNEQFF. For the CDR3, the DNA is TGCGCCAGCAGCAAGGGACAGGGGTACAATGAGCAGTTCTTC.